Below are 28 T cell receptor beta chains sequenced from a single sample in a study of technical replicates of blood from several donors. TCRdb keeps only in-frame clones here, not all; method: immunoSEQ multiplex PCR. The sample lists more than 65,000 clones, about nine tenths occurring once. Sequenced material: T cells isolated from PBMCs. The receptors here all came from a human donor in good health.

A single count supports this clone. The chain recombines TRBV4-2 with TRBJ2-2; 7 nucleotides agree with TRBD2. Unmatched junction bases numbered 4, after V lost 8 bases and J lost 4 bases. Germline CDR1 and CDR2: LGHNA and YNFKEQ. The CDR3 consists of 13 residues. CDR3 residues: CASSPGGTGELFF. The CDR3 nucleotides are TGTGCCAGCTCTCCGGGGGGCACCGGGGAGCTGTTTTTT.

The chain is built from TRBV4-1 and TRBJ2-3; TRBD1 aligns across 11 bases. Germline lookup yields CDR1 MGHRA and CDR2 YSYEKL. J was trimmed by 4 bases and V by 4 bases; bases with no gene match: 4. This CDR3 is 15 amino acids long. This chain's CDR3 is CASSLGQGVADTQYF. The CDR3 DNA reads TGCGCCAGCAGCCTGGGACAGGGGGTCGCAGATACGCAGTATTTT.

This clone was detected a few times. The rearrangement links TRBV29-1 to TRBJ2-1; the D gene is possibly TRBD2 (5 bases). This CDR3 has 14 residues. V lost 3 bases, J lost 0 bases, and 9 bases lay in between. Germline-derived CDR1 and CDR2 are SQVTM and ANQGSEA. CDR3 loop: CSVDTSGSYNEQFF. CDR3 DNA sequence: TGCAGCGTTGATACCAGCGGCTCCTACAATGAGCAGTTCTTC.

The CDR3 DNA reads as TGCGCCAGCGGGTCTAGGCAGCCCCAGCATTTT. The encoded protein is CASGSRQPQHF. This chain connects TRBV10-2 to TRBJ1-5; D gene uncertain. Germline lookup yields CDR1 WSHSY and CDR2 SAAADI. The V end lost 8 bases, the J end lost 7 bases, and 9 bases lay between the germline ends. This CDR3 has 11 residues.

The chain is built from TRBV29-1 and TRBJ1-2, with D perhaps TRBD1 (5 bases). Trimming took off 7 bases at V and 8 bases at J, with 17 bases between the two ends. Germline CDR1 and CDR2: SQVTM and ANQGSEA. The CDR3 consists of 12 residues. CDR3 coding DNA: TGCAGCGCCATGATGGGGGGTGACGGCTACACCTTC. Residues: CSAMMGGDGYTF.

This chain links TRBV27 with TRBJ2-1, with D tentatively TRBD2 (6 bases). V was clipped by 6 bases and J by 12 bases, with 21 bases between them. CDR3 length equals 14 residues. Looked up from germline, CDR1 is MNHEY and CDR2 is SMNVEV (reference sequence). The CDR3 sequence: CASSLTGGGDVQFF. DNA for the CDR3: TGTGCCAGCAGCCTTACTGGCGGAGGGGATGTGCAGTTCTTC.

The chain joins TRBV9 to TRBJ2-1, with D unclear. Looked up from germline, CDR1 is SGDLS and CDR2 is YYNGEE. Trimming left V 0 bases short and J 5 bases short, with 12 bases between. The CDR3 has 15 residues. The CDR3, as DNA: TGTGCCAGCAGCGTAGGTCCAGGTCTCAACAATGAGCAGTTCTTC. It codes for CASSVGPGLNNEQFF.

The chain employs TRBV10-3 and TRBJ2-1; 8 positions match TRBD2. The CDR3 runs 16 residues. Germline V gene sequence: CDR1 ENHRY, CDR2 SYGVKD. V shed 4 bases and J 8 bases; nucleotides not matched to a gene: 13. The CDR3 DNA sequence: TGTGCCATCAGTGGTTTGTCGGGAGGGCCGGGAGATGAGCAGTTCTTC. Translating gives CAISGLSGGPGDEQFF.

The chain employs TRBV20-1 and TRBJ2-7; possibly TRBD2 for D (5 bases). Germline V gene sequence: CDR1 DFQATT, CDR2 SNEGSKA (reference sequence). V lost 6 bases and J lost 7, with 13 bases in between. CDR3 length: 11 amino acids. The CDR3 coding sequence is TGCAGTGCGGGTGAGGACTGGGAGCAGTACTTC. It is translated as CSAGEDWEQYF.

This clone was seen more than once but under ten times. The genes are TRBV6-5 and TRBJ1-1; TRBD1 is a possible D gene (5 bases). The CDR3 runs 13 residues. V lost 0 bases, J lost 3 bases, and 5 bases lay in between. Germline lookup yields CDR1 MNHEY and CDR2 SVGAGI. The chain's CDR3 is CASSYSRDTEAFF. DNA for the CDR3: TGTGCCAGCAGTTACTCCAGGGACACTGAAGCTTTCTTT.

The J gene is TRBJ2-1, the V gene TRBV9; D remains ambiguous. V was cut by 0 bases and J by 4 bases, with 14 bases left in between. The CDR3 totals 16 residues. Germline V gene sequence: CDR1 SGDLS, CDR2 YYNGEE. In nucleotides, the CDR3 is TGTGCCAGCAGCGTAGGGGTTAGCCCAAAATACAATGAGCAGTTCTTC. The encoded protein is CASSVGVSPKYNEQFF.

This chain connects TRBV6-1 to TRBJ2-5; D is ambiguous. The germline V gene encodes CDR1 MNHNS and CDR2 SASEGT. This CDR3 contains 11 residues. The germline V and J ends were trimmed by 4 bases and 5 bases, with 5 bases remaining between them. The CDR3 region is CASSAVETQYF. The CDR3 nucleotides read TGTGCCAGCAGTGCCGTGGAGACCCAGTACTTC.

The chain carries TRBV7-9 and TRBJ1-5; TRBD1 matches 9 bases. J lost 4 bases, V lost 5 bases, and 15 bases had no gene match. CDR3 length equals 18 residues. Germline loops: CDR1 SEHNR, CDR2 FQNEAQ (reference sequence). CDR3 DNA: TGTGCCAGCAGCCTCTTAGGTCTACACAGGGGGCCTAATCAGCCCCAGCATTTT. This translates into CASSLLGLHRGPNQPQHF.

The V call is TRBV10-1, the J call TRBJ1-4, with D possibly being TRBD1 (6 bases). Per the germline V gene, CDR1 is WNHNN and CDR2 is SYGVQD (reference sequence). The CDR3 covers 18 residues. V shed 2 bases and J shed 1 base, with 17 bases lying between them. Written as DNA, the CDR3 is TGCGCCAGCAGTGAGGGCAGGGGTCTATCGGAAACTAATGAAAAACTGTTTTTT. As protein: CASSEGRGLSETNEKLFF.

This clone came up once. The CDR3 bases are TGTGCCAGCAGTCTCGGGACTAGCAGAAACTACGAGCAGTACTTC. This sequence encodes CASSLGTSRNYEQYF. The rearrangement links TRBV13 to TRBJ2-7; 9 bases agree with TRBD2. CDR1 PRHDT and CDR2 FYEKMQ come from the germline V gene (reference sequence). V trimming: 6 bases; J trimming: 3 bases; junction bases outside the gene matches: 9. The CDR3 runs 15 residues.

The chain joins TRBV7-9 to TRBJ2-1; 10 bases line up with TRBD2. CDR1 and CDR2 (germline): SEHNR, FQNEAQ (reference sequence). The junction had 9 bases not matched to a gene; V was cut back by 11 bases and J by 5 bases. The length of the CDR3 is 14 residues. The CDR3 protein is CAGSSSGSHNEQFF. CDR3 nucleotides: TGTGCCGGGTCTTCTAGCGGGAGTCACAATGAGCAGTTCTTC.

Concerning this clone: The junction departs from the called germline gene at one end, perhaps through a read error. The CDR3, as DNA: TGTGCTAGCAGCTTGGGCCCCTCCTCGGATACGCAGTATTTT. Protein sequence: CASSLGPSSDTQYF. This chain links TRBV7-7 with TRBJ2-3, with D hard to call. Looked up from germline, CDR1 is SSHAT and CDR2 is FNYEAQ (reference sequence). The CDR3 consists of 14 residues.

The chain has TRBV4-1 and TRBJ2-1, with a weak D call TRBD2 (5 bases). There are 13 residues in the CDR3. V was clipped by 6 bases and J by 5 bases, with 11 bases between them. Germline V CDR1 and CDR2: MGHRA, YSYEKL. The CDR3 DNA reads TGCGCCAGCAGAAACCACGGGGACAATGAGCAGTTCTTC. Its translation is CASRNHGDNEQFF.

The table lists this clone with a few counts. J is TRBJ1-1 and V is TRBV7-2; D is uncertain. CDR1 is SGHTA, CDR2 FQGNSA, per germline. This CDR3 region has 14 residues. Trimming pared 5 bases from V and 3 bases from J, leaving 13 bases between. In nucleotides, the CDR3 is TGTGCCAGCAGCCTGGAGGGAAGATACACTGAAGCTTTCTTT. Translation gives CASSLEGRYTEAFF.

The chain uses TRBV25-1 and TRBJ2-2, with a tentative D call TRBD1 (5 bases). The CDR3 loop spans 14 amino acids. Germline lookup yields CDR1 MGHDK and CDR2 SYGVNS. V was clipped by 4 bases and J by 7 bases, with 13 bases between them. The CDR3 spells CASSASGIGGELFF. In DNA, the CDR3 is TGTGCCAGCAGTGCGTCAGGGATTGGCGGGGAGCTGTTTTTT.

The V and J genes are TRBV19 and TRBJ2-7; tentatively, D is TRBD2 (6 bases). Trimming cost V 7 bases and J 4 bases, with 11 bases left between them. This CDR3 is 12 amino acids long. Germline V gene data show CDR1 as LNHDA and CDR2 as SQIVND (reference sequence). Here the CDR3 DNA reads TGTGCCAGTATCCCAGGGAGGTACGAGCAGTACTTC. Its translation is CASIPGRYEQYF.

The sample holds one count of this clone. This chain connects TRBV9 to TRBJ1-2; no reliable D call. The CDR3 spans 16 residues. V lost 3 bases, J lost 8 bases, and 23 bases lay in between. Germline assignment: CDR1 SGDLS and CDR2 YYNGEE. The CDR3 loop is CASSARSGSDSDGYTF. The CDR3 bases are TGTGCCAGCAGCGCCCGAAGCGGGTCAGACTCCGACGGCTACACCTTC.

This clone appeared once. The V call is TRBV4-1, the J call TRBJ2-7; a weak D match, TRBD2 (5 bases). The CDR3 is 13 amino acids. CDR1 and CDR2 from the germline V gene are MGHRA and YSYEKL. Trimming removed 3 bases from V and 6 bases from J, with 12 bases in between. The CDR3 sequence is CASSQVDYSEQYF. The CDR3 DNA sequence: TGCGCCAGCAGCCAGGTCGACTACTCCGAGCAGTACTTC.

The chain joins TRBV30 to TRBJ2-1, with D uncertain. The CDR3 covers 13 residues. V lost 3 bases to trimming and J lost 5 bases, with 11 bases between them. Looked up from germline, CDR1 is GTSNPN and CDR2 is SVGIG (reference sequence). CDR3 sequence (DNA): TGTGCCTGGAGACCTGACACCCACAATGAGCAGTTCTTC. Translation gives CAWRPDTHNEQFF.

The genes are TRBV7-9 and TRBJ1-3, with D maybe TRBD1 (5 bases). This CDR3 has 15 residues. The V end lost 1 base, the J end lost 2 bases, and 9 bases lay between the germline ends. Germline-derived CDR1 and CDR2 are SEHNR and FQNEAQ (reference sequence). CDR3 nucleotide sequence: TGTGCCAGCAGCTTAGGCCCAGGGACTGGAAACACCATATATTTT. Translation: CASSLGPGTGNTIYF.

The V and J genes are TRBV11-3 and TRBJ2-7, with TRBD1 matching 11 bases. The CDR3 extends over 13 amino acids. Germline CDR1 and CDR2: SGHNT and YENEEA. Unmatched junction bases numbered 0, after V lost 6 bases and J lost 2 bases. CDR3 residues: CASRGQGAYEQYF. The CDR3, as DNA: TGTGCCAGCAGGGGACAGGGGGCCTACGAGCAGTACTTC.

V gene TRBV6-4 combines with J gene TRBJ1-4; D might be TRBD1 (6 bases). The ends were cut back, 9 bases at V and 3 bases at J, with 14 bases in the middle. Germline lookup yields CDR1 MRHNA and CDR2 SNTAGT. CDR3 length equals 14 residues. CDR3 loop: CARDMGASNEKLFF. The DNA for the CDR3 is TGTGCCAGAGATATGGGGGCCTCTAATGAAAAACTGTTTTTT.

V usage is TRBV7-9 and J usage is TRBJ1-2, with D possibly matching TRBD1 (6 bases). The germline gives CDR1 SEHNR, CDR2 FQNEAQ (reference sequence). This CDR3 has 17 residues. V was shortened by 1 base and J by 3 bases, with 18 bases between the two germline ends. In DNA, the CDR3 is TGTGCCAGCAGCTTAGACCTCCGGGGGGCGCGTGACTATGGCTACACCTTC. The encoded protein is CASSLDLRGARDYGYTF.